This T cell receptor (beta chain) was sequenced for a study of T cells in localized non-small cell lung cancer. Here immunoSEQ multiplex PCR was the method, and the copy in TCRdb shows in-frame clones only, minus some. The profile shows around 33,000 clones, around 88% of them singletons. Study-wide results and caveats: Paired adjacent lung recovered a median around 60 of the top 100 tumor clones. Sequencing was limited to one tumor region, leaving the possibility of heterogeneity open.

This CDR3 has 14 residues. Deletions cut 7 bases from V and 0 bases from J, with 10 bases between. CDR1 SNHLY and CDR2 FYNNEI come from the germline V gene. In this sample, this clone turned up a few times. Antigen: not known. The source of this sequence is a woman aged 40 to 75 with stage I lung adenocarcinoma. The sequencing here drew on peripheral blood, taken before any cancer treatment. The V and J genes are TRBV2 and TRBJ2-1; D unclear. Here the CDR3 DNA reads TGTGCCAGCAAGCGAAGGAGCTCCTACAATGAGCAGTTCTTC. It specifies CASKRRSSYNEQFF. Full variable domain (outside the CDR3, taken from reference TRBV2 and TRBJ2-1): EPEVTQTPSHQVTQMGQEVILRCVPISNHLYFYWYRQILGQKVEFLVSFYNNEISEKSEIFDDQFSVERPDGSNFTLKIRSTKLEDSAMYFCASKRRSSYNEQFFGPGTRLTVL.